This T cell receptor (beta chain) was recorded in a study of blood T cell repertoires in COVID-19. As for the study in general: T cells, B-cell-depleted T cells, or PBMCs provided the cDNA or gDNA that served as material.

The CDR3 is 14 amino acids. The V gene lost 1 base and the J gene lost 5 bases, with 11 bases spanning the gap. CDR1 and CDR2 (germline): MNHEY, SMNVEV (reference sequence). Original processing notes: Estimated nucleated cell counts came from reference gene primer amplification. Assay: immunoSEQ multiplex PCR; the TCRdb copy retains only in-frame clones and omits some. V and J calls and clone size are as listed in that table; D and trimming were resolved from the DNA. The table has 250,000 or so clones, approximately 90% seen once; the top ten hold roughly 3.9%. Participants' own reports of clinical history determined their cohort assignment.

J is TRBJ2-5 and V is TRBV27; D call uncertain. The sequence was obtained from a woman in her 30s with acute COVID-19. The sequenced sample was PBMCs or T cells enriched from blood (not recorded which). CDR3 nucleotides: TGTGCCAGCAGTTTATACTCGCCCCGGGAGACCCAGTACTTC. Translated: CASSLYSPRETQYF.